These T cell receptor beta chains were read from a single sample in a study of T cells in Graves' hyperthyroidism and ophthalmopathy. Each CDR3 protein gets one entry after TCRdb re-called the multiplex PCR reads with MiXCR. Of 750,000 to 900,000 distinct CDR3 sequences detected, over 35% appear once; the ten largest clones hold about 9%. The specimen was blood. These receptors all stem from a man aged 18 to 30 with Graves' hyperthyroidism. Both conserved end residues are part of each CDR3.

j_call | v_call | cdr3_aa
TRBJ1-5 | TRBV19 | CASATGPNQPQHF
TRBJ2-7 | TRBV20-1 | CSARSSGGGYEQYF
TRBJ1-5 | TRBV19 | CASTLGAGGASNQPQHF
TRBJ2-7 | TRBV7-2 | CASSLSGPTYEQYF
TRBJ1-5 | TRBV7-2 | CASSQEITDSNQPQHF
TRBJ1-1 | TRBV9 | CASSAGHFNTEAFF
TRBJ2-7 | TRBV5-1 | CASSSTGQSYEQYF
TRBJ1-1 | TRBV7-3 | CASSLESPSMNTEAFF
TRBJ2-5 | TRBV7-3 | CASEGQETQYF
TRBJ2-2 | TRBV10-3 | CASSYKGAHAGELFF
TRBJ1-3 | TRBV6-6 | CASSYTGSTIYF
TRBJ1-1 | TRBV2 | CASRLTGDAEAFF
TRBJ2-7 | TRBV29-1 | CSVSDSAHGVTYEQYF
TRBJ1-4 | TRBV5-1 | CASKEGGHNEKLFF
TRBJ2-7 | TRBV10-3 | CASSSTHRLAEYYEQYF